This TCR beta chain was observed in a study of CD8 T cells in ankylosing spondylitis. Germline CDR1 and CDR2: DFQATT and SNEGSKA (reference sequence). The CDR3 has 13 residues. V was shortened by 3 bases and J by 6 bases, with 12 bases between the two germline ends. The TCR beta libraries were generated through quantitative 5'-RACE incorporating molecular barcodes. TCRdb ran MiXCR on the 5' RACE reads and lists one entry per CDR3 protein. This sample has 750,000 to 850,000 distinct CDR3 sequences, with roughly 10% found just once. With respect to this clonotype: Its antigen is still unknown.

Findings of the study overall: What seemed typical of ankylosing spondylitis blood was a TCR beta motif built from about 8 highly homologous variants. Reports of some motif variants in reactive arthritis synovial fluid and blood predate this one. Peripheral blood samples showed relatively rare disease-linked clones, and these clones were CD8+.

The sample consisted of blood, either unsorted or a sorted T cell fraction (not recorded which). The rearrangement uses TRBV20-1 and TRBJ1-5; a possible D gene is TRBD1 (5 bases). The TCR comes from a male donor with ankylosing spondylitis. The CDR3 region has the DNA TGCAGTGCTAGTCCTGACAGTACTCAGCCCCAGCATTTT. Translating it yields CSASPDSTQPQHF.